The 19 T cell receptor beta chains below were found in one sample sequenced in a study of blood T cell repertoires in COVID-19. The repertoire was sequenced with immunoSEQ multiplex PCR; TCRdb's copy has only in-frame clones and lacks some. The sample includes about 250,000 clones, more than 75% of them seen just once. Sequenced input: PBMCs or T cells enriched from blood (not recorded which). These receptors originate from a man in his forties or fifties who had recovered from COVID-19.

This chain joins TRBV19 and TRBJ2-5; 9 nucleotides agree with TRBD1. This CDR3 contains 13 residues. The V segment lost 4 bases and the J segment 4 bases; nucleotides outside the gene matches: 1. The germline V gene encodes CDR1 LNHDA and CDR2 SQIVND (reference sequence). The CDR3 bases are TGTGCCAGTAGTACGGGACAGGGAGAGACCCAGTACTTC. Protein: CASSTGQGETQYF.

The V gene is TRBV28, the J gene TRBJ2-1, with 8 bases matching TRBD2. CDR1 is MDHEN and CDR2 is SYDVKM in the germline V gene. After removal of 5 bases from V and 6 bases from J, the junction contained 18 bases not matched to a gene. The CDR3 contains 18 residues. The CDR3: CASSVPGAGVPPSNEQFF. Here the CDR3 DNA reads TGTGCCAGCAGTGTCCCCGGAGCGGGGGTCCCCCCTTCCAATGAGCAGTTCTTC.

There are a few counts of this clone. The chain's CDR3 is CASSSGGRDRPSSEAFF. The CDR3 nucleotides are TGTGCCAGCAGCTCCGGGGGGAGGGACAGGCCCTCGAGTGAAGCTTTCTTT. This chain links TRBV7-3 with TRBJ1-1; 8 bases are a match to TRBD1. CDR1 is SGHTA and CDR2 is FQGTGA in the germline V gene. The junction had 17 bases not matched to a gene; V was cut back by 4 bases and J by 7 bases. The CDR3 is 17 amino acids.

A single count supports this clone. The chain is built from TRBV5-1 and TRBJ2-7; TRBD2 matches 12 bases. The CDR3 has 14 amino acids. The ends lost 4 bases at V and 4 bases at J; junction bases unmatched: 3. CDR1 SGHRS and CDR2 YFSETQ come from the germline V gene. The CDR3 region is CASSVGLAGYEQYF. CDR3 nucleotide sequence: TGCGCCAGCAGCGTGGGACTAGCGGGTTACGAGCAGTACTTC.

This chain joins TRBV5-6 and TRBJ2-1, with TRBD2 matching over 9 bases. V dropped 6 bases and J dropped 7; count of bases not matched to a gene: 14. Germline loops: CDR1 SGHDT, CDR2 YYEEEE. This CDR3 spans 16 amino acids. For the CDR3, the DNA is TGTGCCAGCACCCCCGTACTTGGCGGGGGGGCGAATGAGCAGTTCTTC. Encoded protein: CASTPVLGGGANEQFF.

The chain combines TRBV5-1 with TRBJ2-1; 9 positions agree with TRBD2. The V gene's germline CDR1 is SGHRS and CDR2 YFSETQ. Trimming took 4 bases from V and 8 from J; bases not matched to a gene: 13. This CDR3 comprises 16 residues. The CDR3, as DNA: TGCGCCAGCAGCCCCCGCCCGCGGGGGGGCCGGGATGAGCAGTTCTTC. This gives the protein CASSPRPRGGRDEQFF.

The chain carries TRBV19 and TRBJ1-3; the match to TRBD1 covers 8 bases. The trim removed 5 bases at V and 0 bases at J, leaving 6 bases unmatched. Per the germline V gene, CDR1 is LNHDA and CDR2 is SQIVND (reference sequence). This CDR3 has 16 amino acids. In nucleotides, the CDR3 is TGTGCCAGTAGTCGGGACAGGTTGGGCTCTGGAAACACCATATATTTT. Its protein is CASSRDRLGSGNTIYF.

The CDR3 DNA reads TGTGCCAGCAGCCAAGGGGACTTGACAGGGTTCAATCAGCCCCAGCATTTT. Protein: CASSQGDLTGFNQPQHF. The V and J genes are TRBV3-1 (or the pseudogene TRBV3-2) and TRBJ1-5, with 7 nucleotides matching TRBD1. The CDR3 contains 17 residues. After removal of 1 base from V and 3 bases from J, the junction contained 9 bases not matched to a gene. The germline V gene encodes CDR1 LGHDT and CDR2 YNNKEL (reference sequence).

With regard to this clone: The junction and the germline gene differ at one end; a read error may be behind it. The CDR3 reads CASSEETRGGGNQPQHF. For the CDR3, the DNA is TGTGCCAGCAGCGAAGAAACCCGAGGGGGCGGCAATCAGCCCCAGCATTTT. V gene TRBV3-1 (or the pseudogene TRBV3-2) combines with J gene TRBJ1-5; 7 bases are shared with TRBD1. The CDR3 loop spans 17 amino acids. The germline CDR1 and CDR2 sequences are LGHDT and YNNKEL (reference sequence).

The chain recombines TRBV30 with TRBJ1-2, with 7 nucleotides matching TRBD1. The germline V gene has CDR1 GTSNPN and CDR2 SVGIG (reference sequence). The junction had 3 bases not matched to a gene; V was cut back by 0 bases and J by 2 bases. The CDR3 consists of 14 residues. The CDR3: CAWSVEDRNYGYTF. CDR3 DNA: TGTGCCTGGAGTGTAGAGGACAGGAACTATGGCTACACCTTC.

V is TRBV5-4 and J is TRBJ2-2, with D maybe TRBD1 (6 bases). This CDR3 has 14 residues. The V gene lost 4 bases and the J gene lost 3 bases, with 10 bases spanning the gap. The germline CDR1 and CDR2 sequences are SGHNT and YYREEE (reference sequence). The CDR3 nucleotides read TGTGCCAGCAGCCCCGGACAGTACACCGGGGAGCTGTTTTTT. Its translation is CASSPGQYTGELFF.

The V call is TRBV29-1, the J call TRBJ1-3; D uncertain. This CDR3 is 11 amino acids long. Germline CDR1 and CDR2: SQVTM and ANQGSEA. Trimming took 4 bases from V and 3 from J, leaving 4 bases between them. CDR3 residues: CSVGGGNTIYF. CDR3 in DNA: TGCAGCGTTGGCGGTGGAAACACCATATATTTT.

As DNA, the CDR3 is TGTGCCAGCAGCTCGTCTGGGAGCGCTAATGAAAAACTGTTTTTT. Its translation: CASSSSGSANEKLFF. The rearrangement uses TRBV6-5 and TRBJ1-4; D remains ambiguous. The CDR3 has 15 residues. Germline-derived CDR1 and CDR2 are MNHEY and SVGAGI. The germline V and J ends were trimmed by 6 bases and 3 bases, with 14 bases remaining between them.

Concerning this clone: Other DNA sequences in this specimen translate into the identical CDR3. The rearrangement links TRBV28 to TRBJ1-4; 7 bases map to TRBD1. CDR3 length: 14 amino acids. V lost 3 bases, J lost 6 bases, and 4 bases stayed unmatched. Germline lookup yields CDR1 MDHEN and CDR2 SYDVKM. The CDR3 is CASSLAGGYEKLFF. In nucleotides, the CDR3 is TGTGCCAGCAGTTTGGCAGGGGGATATGAAAAACTGTTTTTT.

The DNA of the CDR3 is TGTGCCTGGAGTGTACCGAGTAACTCCTACAATGAGCAGTTCTTC. This encodes CAWSVPSNSYNEQFF. This chain links TRBV30 with TRBJ2-1; D is undetermined. Germline assignment: CDR1 GTSNPN and CDR2 SVGIG (reference sequence). V was cut by 0 bases and J by 0 bases, with 9 bases left in between. CDR3 length equals 15 residues.

The chain has TRBV27 and TRBJ1-1, with 8 bases that match TRBD1. The CDR3 length is 15 residues. The germline V gene has CDR1 MNHEY and CDR2 SMNVEV (reference sequence). After removal of 4 bases from V and 6 bases from J, the junction contained 10 bases not matched to a gene. The CDR3 loop reads CASSSPGTGRAEAFF. CDR3 nucleotide sequence: TGTGCCAGCAGTTCCCCCGGGACAGGAAGGGCTGAAGCTTTCTTT.

The chain joins TRBV2 to TRBJ1-1; a possible D gene is TRBD1 (6 bases). Per germline, CDR1 SNHLY and CDR2 FYNNEI. Trimming cost V 6 bases and J 5 bases, with 19 bases left between them. The length of the CDR3 is 15 residues. This chain's CDR3 is CASSPPGGGNTEAFF. CDR3 nucleotides: TGTGCCAGCAGCCCCCCTGGGGGGGGCAATACTGAAGCTTTCTTT.

The rearrangement uses TRBV3-1 (or the pseudogene TRBV3-2) and TRBJ2-2; 11 nucleotides match TRBD2. Germline trimming cut 1 base from V and 4 bases from J; bases unmatched to any gene: 5. This CDR3 spans 17 amino acids. Looked up from germline, CDR1 is LGHDT and CDR2 is YNNKEL (reference sequence). CDR3 protein: CASSQGSSGRGTGELFF. CDR3 DNA: TGTGCCAGCAGCCAAGGCAGTAGCGGGAGGGGCACCGGGGAGCTGTTTTTT.

The chain uses TRBV4-3 and TRBJ2-7; D may be TRBD2 (6 bases). This CDR3 has 15 residues. Between the trimmed V and J ends, which lost 1 base and 0 bases, there was a span of 10 bases. The germline V gene encodes CDR1 LGHNA and CDR2 YSLEER. Written as DNA, the CDR3 is TGCGCCAGCAGCCAAGGTATAGCGGCCTCCTACGAGCAGTACTTC. This translates into CASSQGIAASYEQYF.